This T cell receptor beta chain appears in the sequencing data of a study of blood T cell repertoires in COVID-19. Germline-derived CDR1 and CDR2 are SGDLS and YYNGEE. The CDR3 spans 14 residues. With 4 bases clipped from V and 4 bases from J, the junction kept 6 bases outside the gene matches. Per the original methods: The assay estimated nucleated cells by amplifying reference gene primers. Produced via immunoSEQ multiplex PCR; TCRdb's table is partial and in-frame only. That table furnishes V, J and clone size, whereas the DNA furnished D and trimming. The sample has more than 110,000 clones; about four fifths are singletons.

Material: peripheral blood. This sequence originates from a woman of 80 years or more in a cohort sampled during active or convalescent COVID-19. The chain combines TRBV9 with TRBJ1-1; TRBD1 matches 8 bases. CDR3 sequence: CASSPRTGGTEAFF. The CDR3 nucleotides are TGTGCCAGCAGCCCCCGCACAGGGGGCACTGAAGCTTTCTTT.